The 20 T cell receptor beta chains listed next were all sequenced from one sample in a study of identifying expanded T cells in peripheral blood. TCRdb's table, derived via immunoSEQ multiplex PCR, lists solely in-frame clones and lacks some. The sample contains some 90,000 clones, more than 75% of which appear only once. The specimen was blood. The receptors here all came from a person aged 18 to 70 in good health.

V is TRBV2 and J is TRBJ1-2; D gene uncertain. Trimming removed 0 bases from V and 8 bases from J, with 4 bases in between. Per germline, CDR1 SNHLY and CDR2 FYNNEI. This CDR3 contains 11 residues. CDR3 bases: TGTGCCAGCAGTGAAGCTGGCGGCTACACCTTC. Protein product: CASSEAGGYTF.

V and J are TRBV5-5 and TRBJ2-7, with a weak D call TRBD2 (6 bases). Trimming pared 5 bases from V and 7 bases from J, leaving 13 bases between. Germline lookup yields CDR1 SGHKS and CDR2 YYEKEE (reference sequence). The CDR3 length is 12 residues. In nucleotides, the CDR3 is TGTGCCAGCAGGTGGACGGCGGGGGAGCAGTACTTC. This gives the protein CASRWTAGEQYF.

CDR3 nucleotide sequence: TGTGCCAGCAGTTCGACAGGGGCTGGAAACACCATATATTTT. Translating it yields CASSSTGAGNTIYF. The V call is TRBV6-5, the J call TRBJ1-3, with 8 bases lining up with TRBD1. The CDR3 spans 14 residues. After removal of 4 bases from V and 2 bases from J, the junction contained 1 base not matched to a gene. Germline V gene sequence: CDR1 MNHEY, CDR2 SVGAGI.

This CDR3 reads CASSRIGGKGEKLFF. In DNA form, the CDR3 reads TGTGCCAGCAGCCGGATAGGGGGGAAAGGAGAAAAACTGTTTTTT. The chain couples TRBV7-9 to TRBJ1-4; D may be TRBD1 (6 bases). The CDR3 covers 15 residues. Germline V gives CDR1 SEHNR, CDR2 FQNEAQ (reference sequence). The V and J ends lost 5 bases and 8 bases respectively, with 18 bases between them. Based on the CDR3 plus reference TRBV7-9 and TRBJ1-4, the full variable domain is DTGVSQNPRHKITKRGQNVTFRCDPISEHNRLYWYRQTLGQGPEFLTYFQNEAQLEKSRLLSDRFSAERPKGSFSTLEIQRTEQGDSAMYLCASSRIGGKGEKLFFGSGTQLSVL.

This chain connects TRBV2 to TRBJ2-7, with 7 bases aligning to TRBD2. Germline CDR1 and CDR2: SNHLY and FYNNEI. V shed 6 bases and J 3 bases; nucleotides not matched to a gene: 11. The CDR3 runs 15 residues. This chain's CDR3 is CASSRDYIPHYEQYF. For the CDR3, the DNA is TGTGCCAGCAGCAGGGACTACATCCCACACTACGAGCAGTACTTC.

The chain employs TRBV28 and TRBJ2-2, with 9 bases identical to TRBD2. The CDR3 is made up of 16 amino acids. CDR1 and CDR2 from the germline V gene are MDHEN and SYDVKM. V shed 6 bases, J shed 2 bases, and the junction held 7 bases outside the gene matches. This CDR3 is CASRIPSGENTGELFF. The CDR3 DNA follows: TGTGCCAGCAGGATACCTAGCGGGGAAAACACCGGGGAGCTGTTTTTT.

The table lists this clone with a few counts. The chain combines TRBV19 with TRBJ1-6; 8 nucleotides align to TRBD1. The trim removed 2 bases at V and 9 bases at J, leaving 3 bases unmatched. This CDR3 is built from 14 residues. Germline V gene lookup returns CDR1 LNHDA and CDR2 SQIVND (reference sequence). The CDR3 DNA reads as TGTGCCAGTAGTATAACAGGGGGTAGTTCACCCCTCCACTTT. Translation: CASSITGGSSPLHF.

Only one count was recorded for this clone. The chain recombines TRBV7-2 with TRBJ2-3, with 10 bases matching TRBD2. V lost 1 base, J lost 4 bases, and 11 bases stayed unmatched. Germline V CDR1 and CDR2: SGHTA, FQGNSA. CDR3 length: 18 residues. As DNA, the CDR3 is TGTGCCAGCAGCTTAGGTCCTTCAGCGGGGGGGTCCCCAGATACGCAGTATTTT. It is translated as CASSLGPSAGGSPDTQYF.

The chain uses TRBV5-1 and TRBJ2-7; 9 bases fit TRBD2. The V gene's germline CDR1 is SGHRS and CDR2 YFSETQ. Trimming took 0 bases from V and 5 from J; bases not matched to a gene: 3. The CDR3 spans 14 residues. The CDR3 protein is CASSLAGTSNEQYF. As DNA, the CDR3 is TGCGCCAGCAGCTTGGCCGGGACTAGCAACGAGCAGTACTTC.

J is TRBJ1-1 and V is TRBV18; perhaps TRBD1 as D (5 bases). Germline-derived CDR1 and CDR2 are KGHSH and LQKENI. Trimming removed 1 base at V and 0 bases at J, with 12 bases between. There are 16 residues in the CDR3. The CDR3 reads CASSPRQGIMNTEAFF. CDR3 in DNA: TGTGCCAGCTCACCACGTCAGGGAATCATGAACACTGAAGCTTTCTTT. The full variable domain, completed using reference TRBV18 and TRBJ1-1, is NAGVMQNPRHLVRRRGQEARLRCSPMKGHSHVYWYRQLPEEGLKFMVYLQKENIIDESGMPKERFSAEFPKEGPSILRIQQVVRGDSAAYFCASSPRQGIMNTEAFFGQGTRLTVV.

The chain recombines TRBV6-5 with TRBJ1-2; a possible D gene is TRBD1 (6 bases). The CDR3 length is 12 residues. The germline gives CDR1 MNHEY, CDR2 SVGAGI. V was shortened by 5 bases and J by 6 bases, with 10 bases between the two germline ends. CDR3 sequence reads: CASSTYRDGYTF. For the CDR3, the DNA is TGTGCCAGCAGTACTTACAGGGATGGCTACACCTTC.

V gene TRBV11-2 combines with J gene TRBJ2-7; D is unresolved. Per germline, CDR1 SGHAT and CDR2 FQNNGV. CDR3 length equals 12 residues. Trimming removed 1 base from V and 6 bases from J, with 7 bases in between. CDR3 bases: TGTGCCAGCAGCTTAGCGTGGCGCGAGCAGTACTTC. This sequence encodes CASSLAWREQYF.

The chain couples TRBV2 to TRBJ1-3; TRBD1 agrees at 8 bases. CDR1 is SNHLY and CDR2 is FYNNEI in the germline V gene. The CDR3 spans 16 residues. V trimming: 4 bases; J trimming: 0 bases; junction bases outside the gene matches: 5. CDR3 loop: CASSGTGPNSGNTIYF. The DNA of the CDR3 is TGTGCCAGCAGTGGGACAGGGCCAAACTCTGGAAACACCATATATTTT. The entire variable domain, with the rest obtained from reference TRBV2 and TRBJ1-3, is as follows: EPEVTQTPSHQVTQMGQEVILRCVPISNHLYFYWYRQILGQKVEFLVSFYNNEISEKSEIFDDQFSVERPDGSNFTLKIRSTKLEDSAMYFCASSGTGPNSGNTIYFGEGSWLTVV.

The genes are TRBV27 and TRBJ1-5; D is unresolved. Trimming took off 6 bases at V and 0 bases at J, with 15 bases between the two ends. CDR1 and CDR2 (germline): MNHEY, SMNVEV (reference sequence). The CDR3 sequence is 16 residues long. DNA of the CDR3: TGTGCCAGCAGCCCACTAGGACGTAGTAGCAATCAGCCCCAGCATTTT. Translation gives CASSPLGRSSNQPQHF.

This chain joins TRBV6-6 and TRBJ2-7; D is possibly TRBD1 or TRBD2 (7 bases each). CDR3 length: 16 amino acids. Germline assignment: CDR1 MNHNY and CDR2 SVGAGI (reference sequence). V was trimmed by 6 bases and J by 0 bases, leaving 18 bases between them. The CDR3 DNA reads as TGTGCCAGCAGCTCCCCAGGGGGGGGTAGCTCCTACGAGCAGTACTTC. Translated: CASSSPGGGSSYEQYF.

The chain links TRBV7-2 to TRBJ2-5; tentative D call: TRBD1 (6 bases). In germline, CDR1 is SGHTA, CDR2 FQGNSA. Trimming shortened V by 5 bases and J by 0 bases, and 10 bases separated the two germline ends. The CDR3 has 14 amino acids. The CDR3 DNA sequence: TGTGCCAGCAGCCTCAACAGGGACCAAGAGACCCAGTACTTC. This codes for CASSLNRDQETQYF.

This rearrangement joins TRBV19 to TRBJ1-2; the D gene is possibly TRBD1 (5 bases). The germline V gene encodes CDR1 LNHDA and CDR2 SQIVND (reference sequence). Trimming left V 7 bases short and J 8 bases short, with 8 bases between. The CDR3 is 10 residues long. CDR3 sequence reads: CASNRGGYTF. CDR3 in DNA: TGTGCCAGTAACCGGGGCGGCTACACCTTC.

This chain joins TRBV6-4 and TRBJ2-2; D uncertain. This CDR3 region has 16 residues. Trimming took off 5 bases at V and 0 bases at J, with 13 bases between the two ends. Germline V CDR1 and CDR2: MRHNA, SNTAGT. The CDR3 region is CASSQVPETNTGELFF. The CDR3 DNA follows: TGTGCCAGCAGTCAGGTCCCGGAGACGAACACCGGGGAGCTGTTTTTT.

This chain uses TRBV2 with TRBJ1-3, with D uncertain. The CDR3 extends over 15 amino acids. Trimming took 4 bases from V and 9 from J, leaving 19 bases between them. Germline V gene lookup returns CDR1 SNHLY and CDR2 FYNNEI. This chain's CDR3 is CASSGTIGLESTIYF. The CDR3 nucleotides read TGTGCCAGCAGTGGAACCATTGGTTTAGAAAGCACCATATATTTT.

As DNA, the CDR3 is TGCGCCAGCAGCCCCTTGGGTGGGAACTCTGGAAACACCATATATTTT. Its protein is CASSPLGGNSGNTIYF. J is TRBJ1-3 and V is TRBV5-1; D gene uncertain. The CDR3 contains 16 residues. V shed 4 bases and J shed 0 bases, with 14 bases lying between them. Germline lookup yields CDR1 SGHRS and CDR2 YFSETQ.